The T cell receptor (beta chain) under discussion was sequenced for a study of T cell responses to AZD1222 COVID-19 vaccine. TCRdb's table, derived via immunoSEQ multiplex PCR, lists solely in-frame clones and lacks some. The table shows around 130,000 clones, with 93% occurring only once. This clone was counted only a few times. Its antigen is undetermined. The V and J ends lost 6 bases and 1 base, in that order; junction bases with no gene match: 9. The CDR3 length is 16 residues. Germline V CDR1 and CDR2: SQVTM, ANQGSEA. Notes on the study in general: A mostly white British donor set with more females was recruited, and clonal diversity was possibly underestimated.

The source material was peripheral blood, sampled on day 0 of AZD1222 vaccination. V usage is TRBV29-1 and J usage is TRBJ2-2; the match to TRBD1 covers 9 bases. The TCR comes from an adult in good health. The CDR3 is CSVGSRQGGNTGELFF. The CDR3 coding sequence is TGCAGCGTCGGGTCTAGACAGGGGGGGAACACCGGGGAGCTGTTTTTT.